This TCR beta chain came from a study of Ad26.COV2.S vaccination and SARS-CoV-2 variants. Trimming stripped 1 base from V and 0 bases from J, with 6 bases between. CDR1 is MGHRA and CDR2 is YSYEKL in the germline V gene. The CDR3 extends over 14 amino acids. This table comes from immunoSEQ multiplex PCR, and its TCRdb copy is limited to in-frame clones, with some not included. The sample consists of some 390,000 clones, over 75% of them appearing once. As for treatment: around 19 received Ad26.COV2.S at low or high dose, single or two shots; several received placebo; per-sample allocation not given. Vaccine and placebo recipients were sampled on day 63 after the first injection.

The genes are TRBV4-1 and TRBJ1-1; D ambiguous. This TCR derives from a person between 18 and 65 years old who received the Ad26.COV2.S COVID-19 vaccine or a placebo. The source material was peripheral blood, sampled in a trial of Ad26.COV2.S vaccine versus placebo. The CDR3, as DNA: TGCGCCAGCAGCCAAGGGGTGATGAACACTGAAGCTTTCTTT. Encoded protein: CASSQGVMNTEAFF.